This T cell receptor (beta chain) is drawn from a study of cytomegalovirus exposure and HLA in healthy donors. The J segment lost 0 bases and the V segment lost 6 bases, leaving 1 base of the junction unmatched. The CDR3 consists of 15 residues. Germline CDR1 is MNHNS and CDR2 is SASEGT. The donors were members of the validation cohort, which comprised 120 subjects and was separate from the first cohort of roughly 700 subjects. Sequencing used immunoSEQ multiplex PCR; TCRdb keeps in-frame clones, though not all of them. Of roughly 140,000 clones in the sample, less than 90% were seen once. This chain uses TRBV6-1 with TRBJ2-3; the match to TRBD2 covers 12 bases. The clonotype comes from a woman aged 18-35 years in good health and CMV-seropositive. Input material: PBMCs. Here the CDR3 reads CASSLAGGSTDTQYF. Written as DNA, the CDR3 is TGTGCCAGCAGCCTAGCGGGAGGGAGCACAGATACGCAGTATTTT.